This passage covers 30 T cell receptor beta chains from one sample sequenced in a study of T-cell memory formation after mild COVID-19. One entry per CDR3 protein, called by TCRdb with MiXCR from the 5' RACE reads. The table shows roughly 370,000 distinct CDR3 sequences, with roughly 15% occurring only once. Sequenced: PBMCs or a T cell subset sorted from them (not recorded which). All receptors derive from a man between 18 and 29 years old who had mild COVID-19 (a few samples of this study predate the infection). Cell type and time point are not known.

V and J are TRBV20-1 and TRBJ1-6, with D tentatively TRBD1 (6 bases). CDR3 length: 16 amino acids. V was shortened by 4 bases and J by 4 bases, with 17 bases between the two germline ends. CDR1 is DFQATT and CDR2 is SNEGSKA in the germline V gene (reference sequence). CDR3 protein: CSATQGRQTYNSPLHF. In nucleotides, the CDR3 is TGCAGTGCTACCCAGGGGCGGCAGACGTATAATTCACCCCTCCACTTT.

This rearrangement joins TRBV20-1 to TRBJ2-1, with D tentatively TRBD1 or TRBD2 (6 bases each). The CDR3 sequence is 14 residues long. Germline values: CDR1 DFQATT, CDR2 SNEGSKA (reference sequence). V gave up 2 bases and J gave up 9 bases, with 17 bases separating them. The CDR3 reads CSARSGGPKSEQFF. CDR3 sequence (DNA): TGCAGTGCTAGATCTGGGGGGCCCAAAAGTGAGCAGTTCTTC.

This clonotype was seen a few times. The rearrangement links TRBV5-1 to TRBJ1-2, with TRBD1 as a possible D gene (5 bases). The CDR3 runs to 12 residues. Germline lookup yields CDR1 SGHRS and CDR2 YFSETQ. The ends were cut back, 2 bases at V and 6 bases at J, with 8 bases in the middle. The CDR3 here is CASSFGQDGYTF. CDR3 sequence (DNA): TGCGCCAGCAGCTTCGGACAAGATGGCTACACCTTC.

The CDR3 here is CASSPQAGEWYTEAFF. The CDR3 region has the DNA TGTGCCAGCAGTCCCCAGGCAGGGGAATGGTACACTGAAGCTTTCTTT. V and J are TRBV6-5 and TRBJ1-1; D is perhaps TRBD1 (6 bases). Trimming shortened V by 5 bases and J by 3 bases, and 19 bases separated the two germline ends. This CDR3 comprises 16 residues. CDR1 is MNHEY, CDR2 SVGAGI, per germline.

The chain is built from TRBV18 and TRBJ1-2, with D tentatively TRBD1 (5 bases). This CDR3 has 16 residues. Germline V gene lookup returns CDR1 KGHSH and CDR2 LQKENI. Trimming left V 2 bases short and J 3 bases short, with 16 bases between. The CDR3, as DNA: TGTGCCAGCTCACCAGCGGGAGGGGTACGGGACTATGGCTACACCTTC. This encodes CASSPAGGVRDYGYTF.

Many counts were recorded for this clonotype. The V and J genes are TRBV5-1 and TRBJ1-6; 7 nucleotides match TRBD1. The V segment lost 4 bases and the J segment 7 bases; nucleotides outside the gene matches: 5. The CDR3 sequence is 14 residues long. Germline V gene data show CDR1 as SGHRS and CDR2 as YFSETQ. The CDR3 spells CASSRTGRNSPLHF. Written as DNA, the CDR3 is TGCGCCAGCAGCAGGACAGGCCGGAATTCACCCCTCCACTTT.

This clonotype was seen a few times. The CDR3 DNA follows: TGTGCCAGCAGTTACCATCGGGACAGGACCCCCCATGGCTACACCTTC. Translation gives CASSYHRDRTPHGYTF. The chain carries TRBV6-2 or TRBV6-3 and TRBJ1-2; 8 bases match TRBD1. J gave up 6 bases and V 2 bases, and 11 bases lay outside the gene matches. CDR1 MNHEY and CDR2 SVGEGT come from the germline V gene. The CDR3 is made up of 16 amino acids.

This clonotype came up a few times. An end of the junction does not agree with germline; a read error may underlie this. CDR3 in DNA: TGTGACAGCAGCGACCTAGCGGGAAAACACACAGATACGCAGTATTTT. Its translation: CDSSDLAGKHTDTQYF. The V gene is TRBV9, the J gene TRBJ2-3, with 9 nucleotides matching TRBD2. The CDR3 covers 16 residues. Germline lookup yields CDR1 SGDLS and CDR2 YYNGEE.

This chain uses TRBV6-5 with TRBJ2-5, with TRBD2 matching 7 bases. This CDR3 has 15 amino acids. V lost 4 bases to trimming and J lost 4 bases; unmatched junction nucleotides: 9. CDR1 MNHEY and CDR2 SVGAGI come from the germline V gene. CDR3 in DNA: TGTGCCAGCAGTTTTGGGCGGGGCGGGGGAGAGACCCAGTACTTC. Amino acid sequence: CASSFGRGGGETQYF.

A few counts support this clonotype. CDR3 coding DNA: TGCGCCAGCAGCCCCAGGCCCAGGGGACTAGCTGGGGCCAACGTCCTGACTTTC. Translated: CASSPRPRGLAGANVLTF. V is TRBV4-3 and J is TRBJ2-6; 8 bases map to TRBD2. The CDR3 runs to 18 residues. J lost 2 bases, V lost 4 bases, and 10 bases had no gene match. Germline lookup yields CDR1 LGHNA and CDR2 YSLEER.

This clonotype appeared a few times. The chain carries TRBV4-3 and TRBJ2-1; 9 nucleotides match TRBD2. There are 15 residues in the CDR3. Germline V CDR1 and CDR2: LGHNA, YSLEER. The V segment lost 5 bases and the J segment 4 bases; nucleotides outside the gene matches: 6. In DNA form, the CDR3 reads TGCGCCAGCAGCGCCAGACTAGCGGAGTACAATGAGCAGTTCTTC. Protein product: CASSARLAEYNEQFF.

This clonotype occurred a few times. The chain employs TRBV9 and TRBJ2-7, with 11 bases matching TRBD2. Trimming at V came to 2 bases and at J to 7 bases, leaving 8 bases not matched to a gene. This CDR3 has 15 amino acids. Per germline, CDR1 SGDLS and CDR2 YYNGEE. The CDR3 region has the DNA TGTGCCAGCAGCGTCGGGACTAGCGGAGCGTGGGAGCAGTACTTC. Protein: CASSVGTSGAWEQYF.

The CDR3 bases are TGTGCCAGCAGCACTGGCACAGGGGCCGGGGAGCAGTTCTTC. It codes for CASSTGTGAGEQFF. The J gene is TRBJ2-1, the V gene TRBV7-6; TRBD1 matches at 7 bases. Unmatched junction bases numbered 11, after V lost 5 bases and J lost 10 bases. The V gene's germline CDR1 is SGHVS and CDR2 FNYEAQ. CDR3 length equals 14 residues. Full variable domain (missing parts from reference TRBV7-6 and TRBJ2-1): GAGVSQSPRYKVTKRGQDVALRCDPISGHVSLYWYRQALGQGPEFLTYFNYEAQQDKSGLPNDRFSAERPEGSISTLTIQRTEQRDSAMYRCASSTGTGAGEQFFGPGTRLTVL.

There are many counts of this clonotype. The germline gene is not matched at one end of the junction; a read error may be the cause. The genes are TRBV5-1 and TRBJ1-1; perhaps TRBD1 as D (5 bases). Germline CDR1 is SGHRS and CDR2 is YFSETQ. The CDR3 covers 14 residues. CDR3 loop: CASSFGTANTEAFF. CDR3 in DNA: TGTGCCAGCAGCTTCGGGACGGCGAACACTGAAGCTTTCTTT.

This clonotype was detected a few times. The chain joins TRBV7-6 to TRBJ1-2, with 9 bases matching TRBD1. This CDR3 contains 15 residues. The germline V gene encodes CDR1 SGHVS and CDR2 FNYEAQ. Germline trimming cut 5 bases from V and 7 bases from J; bases unmatched to any gene: 11. CDR3 amino acids: CASSPRDRASFGYTF. The CDR3 nucleotides read TGTGCCAGCAGCCCGCGGGACAGGGCATCTTTTGGCTACACCTTC.

Here the CDR3 reads CASRNSGGGSTDTQYF. The CDR3 nucleotides are TGTGCCAGCAGAAATAGCGGGGGGGGTAGCACAGATACGCAGTATTTT. J is TRBJ2-3 and V is TRBV6-5; TRBD2 matches at 11 bases. Germline CDR1 reads MNHEY; CDR2 reads SVGAGI. CDR3 size: 16 residues. V lost 6 bases to trimming and J lost 0 bases; unmatched junction nucleotides: 5.

This clonotype came up many times. The V gene is TRBV5-5, the J gene TRBJ2-1; no firm D call. Germline V gene data show CDR1 as SGHKS and CDR2 as YYEKEE (reference sequence). Between the trimmed V and J ends, which lost 0 bases and 7 bases, there was a span of 8 bases. The CDR3 has 13 residues. The CDR3 DNA reads TGTGCCAGCAGCTTGGTGCCTTTTAATGAGCAGTTCTTC. It is translated as CASSLVPFNEQFF. Together with reference TRBV5-5 and TRBJ2-1, the CDR3 gives the full variable domain: DAGVTQSPTHLIKTRGQQVTLRCSPISGHKSVSWYQQVLGQGPQFIFQYYEKEERGRGNFPDRFSARQFPNYSSELNVNALLLGDSALYLCASSLVPFNEQFFGPGTRLTVL.

This clonotype was seen more than once but under ten times. The rearrangement uses TRBV6-5 and TRBJ1-3; tentatively, D is TRBD1 (6 bases). The CDR3 extends over 14 amino acids. CDR1 is MNHEY and CDR2 is SVGAGI in the germline V gene. Trimming left V 6 bases short and J 0 bases short, with 9 bases between. The CDR3 spells CASSRTVSGNTIYF. DNA of the CDR3: TGTGCCAGCAGCCGGACAGTCTCTGGAAACACCATATATTTT.

The chain recombines TRBV4-3 with TRBJ2-7, with 9 bases identical to TRBD2. Germline trimming cut 1 base from V and 3 bases from J; bases unmatched to any gene: 4. Germline V lookup: CDR1 LGHNA, CDR2 YSLEER. There are 15 residues in the CDR3. As DNA, the CDR3 is TGCGCCAGCAGCCAAGGTCCTAGCGGGAACTACGAGCAGTACTTC. Residues: CASSQGPSGNYEQYF.

In this sample, this clonotype turned up a few times. The chain has TRBV19 and TRBJ1-5; TRBD1 might be the D (6 bases). Trimming removed 0 bases at V and 2 bases at J, with 8 bases between. The CDR3 consists of 15 residues. The germline gives CDR1 LNHDA, CDR2 SQIVND (reference sequence). The CDR3 region has the DNA TGTGCCAGTAGTATAGACGGGGGCGGCAATCAGCCCCAGCATTTT. It yields the protein CASSIDGGGNQPQHF.

CDR3 loop: CASRETGDYGYTF. DNA for the CDR3: TGTGCCAGCAGAGAGACGGGGGACTATGGCTACACCTTC. The V call is TRBV27, the J call TRBJ1-2, with TRBD1 as a possible D gene (5 bases). Germline CDR1 MNHEY, CDR2 SMNVEV (reference sequence). The CDR3 totals 13 residues. V lost 6 bases, J lost 3 bases, and 11 bases lay in between.

This chain uses TRBV9 with TRBJ2-1; D is undetermined. Deletions cut 0 bases from V and 2 bases from J, with 12 bases between. This CDR3 spans 16 amino acids. Germline V gene lookup returns CDR1 SGDLS and CDR2 YYNGEE. The CDR3: CASSVVPTGTYNEQFF. The DNA for the CDR3 is TGTGCCAGCAGCGTAGTCCCGACCGGCACCTACAATGAGCAGTTCTTC.

This clonotype was seen a handful of times. The genes are TRBV6-6 and TRBJ2-3; 8 bases align to TRBD2. The CDR3 has 18 residues. The germline V gene encodes CDR1 MNHNY and CDR2 SVGAGI (reference sequence). V gave up 0 bases and J gave up 1 base; unmatched junction bases: 9. In DNA form, the CDR3 reads TGTGCCAGCAGTTACTCGAAGAGCGGGAGACAGCGCACAGATACGCAGTATTTT. This translates into CASSYSKSGRQRTDTQYF.

This rearrangement joins TRBV7-2 to TRBJ1-6; a weak D match, TRBD1 (5 bases). Trimming left V 3 bases short and J 0 bases short, with 18 bases between. The CDR3 runs to 19 residues. Germline-derived CDR1 and CDR2 are SGHTA and FQGNSA. In nucleotides, the CDR3 is TGTGCCAGCAGCTTCGGGGGTTACTTAACGAGCTCCTATAATTCACCCCTCCACTTT. Translating gives CASSFGGYLTSSYNSPLHF.

In its sample, this clonotype was seen many times. Mismatch with germline at one junction end may stem from a read error. This chain links TRBV5-1 with TRBJ2-5, with TRBD1 matching 9 bases. Looked up from germline, CDR1 is SGHRS and CDR2 is YFSETQ. This CDR3 comprises 14 residues. The CDR3 DNA reads TGTGCCAGCAGCTTACAGGGGGCCCAAGAGACCCAGTACTTC. Its protein product is CASSLQGAQETQYF.

This clonotype was counted only a few times. V and J are TRBV6-1 and TRBJ1-1; no reliable D call. Trimming stripped 1 base from V and 0 bases from J, with 3 bases between. The V gene's germline CDR1 is MNHNS and CDR2 SASEGT. The CDR3 contains 13 residues. DNA of the CDR3: TGTGCCAGCAGTGAAGAAGTGAACACTGAAGCTTTCTTT. Protein: CASSEEVNTEAFF.

The chain joins TRBV14 to TRBJ2-3; a weak D match, TRBD2 (5 bases). In germline, CDR1 is SGHDN, CDR2 FVKESK. This CDR3 contains 13 residues. The V end lost 4 bases, the J end lost 3 bases, and 8 bases lay between the germline ends. Written as DNA, the CDR3 is TGTGCCAGCAGCCCCACTAGGACAGATACGCAGTATTTT. This codes for CASSPTRTDTQYF.

The chain combines TRBV27 with TRBJ2-1, with D possibly TRBD2 on 6 matching bases. The V gene's germline CDR1 is MNHEY and CDR2 SMNVEV (reference sequence). With 5 bases removed from V and 5 bases from J, the gap between germline ends came to 10 bases. This CDR3 is 13 amino acids long. CDR3 in amino acids: CASSPGTHNEQFF. CDR3 in DNA: TGTGCCAGCAGTCCCGGGACTCACAATGAGCAGTTCTTC.

The rearrangement uses TRBV7-8 and TRBJ2-7; 7 positions match TRBD1. This CDR3 is 16 amino acids long. Trimming took 8 bases from V and 6 from J; bases not matched to a gene: 19. Germline loops: CDR1 SGHVS, CDR2 FQNEAQ. DNA for the CDR3: TGTGCCAGCTGTGGGACGGGAACAGGGGAGTTTTGCGAGCAGTACTTC. It yields the protein CASCGTGTGEFCEQYF.

This rearrangement joins TRBV7-2 to TRBJ2-2; TRBD1 or TRBD2 may be the D gene (5 bases each). The CDR3 runs to 16 residues. The germline V and J ends were trimmed by 5 bases and 4 bases, with 17 bases remaining between them. Germline-derived CDR1 and CDR2 are SGHTA and FQGNSA. The DNA of the CDR3 is TGTGCCAGCAGCCCAGCGGCTGGGGCTGGCACCGGGGAGCTGTTTTTT. This sequence encodes CASSPAAGAGTGELFF.